A selection of T cell receptor beta chains follows, all from one sample in a study of CD8 T cells in Susac syndrome. TCRdb reprocessed the immunoSEQ multiplex PCR reads with MiXCR, giving one entry per CDR3 protein. The sample contains under 200,000 distinct CDR3 sequences, approximately 95% of which appear only once. The source material was CD4+ T cells from PBMCs. Every receptor here comes from a human donor with Susac syndrome. Each CDR3 is given with its conserved first and last residue. Each record gives: clone size, D gene, V gene, J gene, CDR3 DNA, CDR3 protein. The D gene is left open where the match is weak. Some rows mark clone size as missing; the rest say once, few, many or name a class of expanded clone.

-,-,TRBV20-1,TRBJ2-3,TGCAGTGCTAGACTACACGCAGATACGCAGTATTTT,CSARLHADTQYF
-,TRBD1,TRBV10-3,TRBJ1-1,TGTGCCATCAGTGGCAGGGGGGACACTGAAGCTTTCTTT,CAISGRGDTEAFF
-,TRBD2,TRBV2,TRBJ2-7,TGTGCCAGCAGGACCAGACTAGCGGCCTACTCCTACGAGCAGTACTTC,CASRTRLAAYSYEQYF
-,TRBD1,TRBV6-1,TRBJ1-2,TGTGCCAGCACCCGGGGACAGGGGAACTATGGCTACACCTTC,CASTRGQGNYGYTF
once,TRBD1,TRBV30,TRBJ2-7,TGTGCCTCGTACCGGGACAGGGCTCGGGAGCAGTACTTC,CASYRDRAREQYF
-,TRBD1,TRBV24-1,TRBJ1-1,TGTGCCACCAGTGACGCCTCGACAGGGCCGAACACTGAAGCTTTCTTT,CATSDASTGPNTEAFF
-,-,TRBV12-3/TRBV12-4,TRBJ2-3,TGTGCCAGCAGTCCGCAAAGCACAGATACGCAGTATTTT,CASSPQSTDTQYF
-,-,TRBV6-1,TRBJ2-3,TGTGCCAGCAGTGCGGGGCACGAGGTTGTGACGCAGTATTTT,CASSAGHEVVTQYF
once,-,TRBV10-3,TRBJ2-3,TGTGCCATCAGTGAGTCTCAGTATACGCAGTATTTT,CAISESQYTQYF
-,TRBD1,TRBV3-1,TRBJ1-1,TGTGCCAGCAGCCGTAGGGGACAGGGTCATAAGAACACTGAAGCTTTCTTT,CASSRRGQGHKNTEAFF
-,TRBD2,TRBV4-2,TRBJ2-5,TGTGCCAGCAGCCTGCTAGCGGGAGCTTCAGAGACCCAGTACTTC,CASSLLAGASETQYF
-,-,TRBV15,TRBJ2-5,TGTGCCACCAGCAGCTATGTGGAGGAGACCCAGTACTTC,CATSSYVEETQYF
-,TRBD1,TRBV12-3/TRBV12-4,TRBJ2-2,TGTGCCAGCGTAGACAGGGTGGGCACCGGGGAGCTGTTTTTT,CASVDRVGTGELFF
-,-,TRBV27,TRBJ2-2,TGTGCCAGCAGTTTTGTTGGATGGCAAGCCGGGGAGCTGTTTTTT,CASSFVGWQAGELFF
-,-,TRBV6-4,TRBJ1-5,TGTGCCAGCAGTGAAAACGGATGGCAGCCCCAGCATTTT,CASSENGWQPQHF